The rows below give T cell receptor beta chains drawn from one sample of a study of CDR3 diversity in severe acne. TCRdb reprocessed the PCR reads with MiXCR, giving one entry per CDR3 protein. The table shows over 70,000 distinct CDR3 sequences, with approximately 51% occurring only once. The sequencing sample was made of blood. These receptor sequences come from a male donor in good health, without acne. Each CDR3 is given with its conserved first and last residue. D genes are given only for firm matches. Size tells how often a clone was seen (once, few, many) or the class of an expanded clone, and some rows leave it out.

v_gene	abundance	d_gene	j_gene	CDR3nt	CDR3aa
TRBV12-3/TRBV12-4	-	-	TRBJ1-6	TGTGCCAGCAGTTCCGGGACGGAACCTTCACCCCTCCACTTT	CASSSGTEPSPLHF
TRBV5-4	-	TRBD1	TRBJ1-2	TGTGCCAGCAGCACTGGACAGGGTTATGGCTACACCTTC	CASSTGQGYGYTF
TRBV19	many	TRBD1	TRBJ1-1	TGTGCCAGTAGTGCCGACAGGGGAATGAACACTGAAGCTTTCTTT	CASSADRGMNTEAFF
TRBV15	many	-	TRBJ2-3	TGTGCCACCAGCAGGGTGGCACAGACGAGATCAGATACGCAGTATTTT	CATSRVAQTRSDTQYF
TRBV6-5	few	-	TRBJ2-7	TGTGCCAGCAGTTACTCGGGGCGGACCTACGAGCAGTACTTC	CASSYSGRTYEQYF
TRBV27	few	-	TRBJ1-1	TGTGCCAGCAGTTTGGGAATGAACACTGAAGCTTTCTTT	CASSLGMNTEAFF
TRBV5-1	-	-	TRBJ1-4	TGCGCCAGCATAGGGGGAAGCGGGAGCGCCAATGAAAAACTGTTTTTT	CASIGGSGSANEKLFF
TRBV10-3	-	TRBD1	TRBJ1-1	TGTGCCACCGCCGGACAGGGGAACACTGAAGCTTTCTTT	CATAGQGNTEAFF
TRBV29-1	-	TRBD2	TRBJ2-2	TGCAGCGTTGAAACGACGGGAGGGCCCGTCGGGGAGCTGTTTTTT	CSVETTGGPVGELFF
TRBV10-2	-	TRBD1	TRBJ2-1	TGCGCCAGCAGAGGACAGGGGAGTGAGCAGTTCTTC	CASRGQGSEQFF
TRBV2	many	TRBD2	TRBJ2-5	TGTGCCAGCAGTGAAGAAATAGCGGGAGGGACCCAGTACTTC	CASSEEIAGGTQYF
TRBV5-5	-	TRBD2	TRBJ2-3	TGTGCCAGCAGCTCACGGACTAGCGGGGGACCCTCAGATGCGCAGTATTTT	CASSSRTSGGPSDAQYF
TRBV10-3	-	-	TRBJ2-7	TGTGCCATCAACTCCGGGACCATCTCCGAGCAGTACTTC	CAINSGTISEQYF
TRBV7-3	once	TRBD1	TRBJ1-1	TGTGCCAGCAGGGATCGGACAGGGTCGGGCACTGAAGCTTTCTTT	CASRDRTGSGTEAFF
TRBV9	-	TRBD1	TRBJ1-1	TGTGCCAGCAGCGTAGACGCCGGGACAGGCAACACTGAAGCTTTCTTT	CASSVDAGTGNTEAFF
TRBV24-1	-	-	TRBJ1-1	TGTGCCACCAGTGATTTGGACGAAGAAGCTTACTTT	CATSDLDEEAYF
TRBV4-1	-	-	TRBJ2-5	TGCGCCAGCAGCCATTGGAGGCGAGAGACCCAGTACTTC	CASSHWRRETQYF
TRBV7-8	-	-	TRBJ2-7	TGTGCCAGCAGCCAACTGTCCTACGAGCAGTACTTC	CASSQLSYEQYF
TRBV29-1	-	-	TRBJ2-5	TGCAGCGGGGGAGGGGGACCGCGGGAAGAGACCCAGTACTTC	CSGGGGPREETQYF
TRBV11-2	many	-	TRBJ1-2	TGTGCCAGCAGCTTTTACGACAGGAGTTCAGCTAACTATGGCTACACCTTC	CASSFYDRSSANYGYTF
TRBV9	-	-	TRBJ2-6	TGTGCCAGCAGCGTAGGGGGTAGGACTGAAGCTTTC	CASSVGGRTEAF
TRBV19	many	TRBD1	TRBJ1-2	TGTGCCAGTACCAACAGGGGGCGAGGCTATGGCTACACCTTC	CASTNRGRGYGYTF
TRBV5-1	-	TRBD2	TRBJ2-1	TGCGCCAGCAGCAGCTTGGGCGGGGGGAACTACAATGAGCAGTTCTTC	CASSSLGGGNYNEQFF
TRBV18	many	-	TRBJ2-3	TGTGCCAGCTCACCACCTGGACAGAGCACAGATACGCAGTATTTT	CASSPPGQSTDTQYF
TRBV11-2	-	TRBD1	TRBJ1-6	TGTGCCAGCAGCTTAGTGGGATTGGGACAGGGCTCCTATAATTCACCCCTCCACTTT	CASSLVGLGQGSYNSPLHF